These 8 T cell receptor beta chains came from one sample sequenced in a study of cytomegalovirus exposure and HLA in healthy donors. The PCR had 60 Vbeta and 13 Jbeta primers. Clones were sequenced by immunoSEQ multiplex PCR, and TCRdb holds only the in-frame ones, with some missing. The repertoire holds 200,000 or so clones, with 80% to 85% as singletons. Sequenced material: PBMCs. Source of these receptors: a boy between 2 and 10 years old in good health and CMV-seronegative.

The chain uses TRBV28 and TRBJ2-5; D might be TRBD2 (5 bases). The germline gives CDR1 MDHEN, CDR2 SYDVKM. The CDR3 is made up of 13 amino acids. V was trimmed by 8 bases and J by 5 bases, leaving 15 bases between them. The CDR3 bases are TGTGCCAGCGGGAGTCTGGCCCCGGAGACCCAGTACTTC. Amino acids: CASGSLAPETQYF.

The chain couples TRBV6-6 to TRBJ1-2; the D is unclear. This CDR3 has 15 amino acids. V was cut by 5 bases and J by 6 bases, with 19 bases left in between. Germline V CDR1 and CDR2: MNHNY, SVGAGI (reference sequence). The chain's CDR3 is CASSLGGGPSNGYTF. The CDR3 nucleotides are TGTGCCAGCAGTCTAGGAGGAGGGCCCTCTAATGGCTACACCTTC.

The rearrangement uses TRBV27 and TRBJ2-4, with TRBD2 as a possible D gene (6 bases). The CDR3 is 15 residues long. Looked up from germline, CDR1 is MNHEY and CDR2 is SMNVEV (reference sequence). The V and J ends lost 5 bases and 9 bases respectively, with 20 bases between them. The CDR3 spells CASSPSNDRLGIQYF. The CDR3 nucleotides are TGTGCCAGCAGTCCGTCCAACGACAGACTAGGCATTCAGTACTTC.

The chain employs TRBV5-1 and TRBJ2-5; D is unresolved. The CDR3 loop spans 11 amino acids. Germline V gene sequence: CDR1 SGHRS, CDR2 YFSETQ. Trimming left V 3 bases short and J 4 bases short, with 4 bases between. The CDR3 coding sequence is TGCGCCAGCAGCTCCGGAGAGACCCAGTACTTC. Its translation: CASSSGETQYF.

CDR3 amino acids: CASSSGTGRYGYTF. DNA of the CDR3: TGTGCCAGCAGCTCCGGGACAGGGCGGTATGGCTACACCTTC. The genes are TRBV5-6 and TRBJ1-2; 9 bases fit TRBD1. V shed 3 bases and J 5 bases; nucleotides not matched to a gene: 5. The length of the CDR3 is 14 residues. Germline V gene lookup returns CDR1 SGHDT and CDR2 YYEEEE.

The chain combines TRBV29-1 with TRBJ2-3, with D unclear. V was trimmed by 7 bases and J by 1 base, leaving 15 bases between them. The CDR3 sequence is 14 residues long. Germline V gene lookup returns CDR1 SQVTM and CDR2 ANQGSEA. The CDR3 nucleotides read TGCAGCGGTAAGGTGGGCACAGGCACAGATACGCAGTATTTT. This codes for CSGKVGTGTDTQYF.

This chain joins TRBV5-1 and TRBJ2-5, with 8 nucleotides matching TRBD1. With 4 bases clipped from V and 2 bases from J, the junction kept 10 bases outside the gene matches. Germline lookup yields CDR1 SGHRS and CDR2 YFSETQ. This CDR3 spans 16 amino acids. This chain's CDR3 is CASSLGAGGEQETQYF. In nucleotides, the CDR3 is TGCGCCAGCAGCCTGGGGGCAGGGGGCGAGCAAGAGACCCAGTACTTC.

The chain joins TRBV6-1 to TRBJ2-2, with a weak D call TRBD2 (5 bases). The CDR3 extends over 15 amino acids. V dropped 7 bases and J dropped 3 bases, with 15 bases sitting between them. Germline CDR1 reads MNHNS; CDR2 reads SASEGT. CDR3 amino acids: CASTQDGDYTGELFF. The CDR3 DNA follows: TGTGCCAGCACCCAGGACGGGGATTACACCGGGGAGCTGTTTTTT.